The rows below give T cell receptor beta chains drawn from one sample of a study of blood T cells in healthy people across ages. Each CDR3 protein is one row after TCRdb ran MiXCR on the 5' RACE reads. The sample comprises under 2 million distinct CDR3 sequences, approximately 32% of which are singletons, and approximately 10% rests with the top ten. The source material was blood. The receptor source for this set is a woman younger than 45 in good health. Both conserved end residues are part of each CDR3. D genes are given only for firm matches. Clone size appears in some rows only: once, few, many, or a class for an expanded clone.

clone_size cdr3_length d_call j_call v_call cdr3_aa cdr3_nt
- 16 - TRBJ1-2 TRBV6-1 CASSHSGPYPGYGYTF TGTGCCAGCAGTCATTCCGGGCCATACCCCGGCTATGGCTACACCTTC
- 12 - TRBJ1-2 TRBV12-3/TRBV12-4 CASSLMNYGYTF TGTGCCAGCAGTTTAATGAACTATGGCTACACCTTC
- 13 - TRBJ2-7 TRBV30 CAWTQDQPYEQYF TGTGCCTGGACTCAAGACCAGCCATACGAGCAGTACTTC
few 16 - TRBJ2-6 TRBV10-3 CAISGQTNSGANVLTF TGTGCCATCTCGGGACAAACGAACTCTGGGGCCAACGTCCTGACTTTC
- 14 - TRBJ2-1 TRBV27 CASSPLLGSNEQFF TGTGCCAGCAGTCCCTTACTAGGTAGCAATGAGCAGTTCTTC
few 16 - TRBJ1-4 TRBV20-1 CSASPRIRKSNEKLFF TGCAGTGCTAGCCCGAGGATTCGTAAAAGTAATGAAAAACTGTTTTTT
- 13 - TRBJ1-4 TRBV6-6 CASTPWGGEKLFF TGTGCCAGCACCCCATGGGGGGGTGAAAAACTGTTTTTT
few 15 - TRBJ2-1 TRBV20-1 CSARVRGLPANEQFF TGCAGTGCTAGAGTCCGGGGACTCCCAGCGAATGAGCAGTTCTTC
many 16 TRBD2 TRBJ2-1 TRBV2 CASSGTSGGSYNEQFF TGTGCCAGCAGTGGCACTAGCGGGGGATCTTACAATGAGCAGTTCTTC
- 16 TRBD2 TRBJ2-3 TRBV12-3/TRBV12-4 CASSSGLAGGRDMQYF TGTGCCAGCAGTTCGGGACTAGCGGGAGGAAGGGATATGCAGTATTTT
few 16 TRBD2 TRBJ2-3 TRBV29-1 CSVTGLAGRSTDTQYF TGCAGCGTGACCGGACTAGCGGGGAGAAGCACAGATACGCAGTATTTT
- 17 - TRBJ2-5 TRBV6-2/TRBV6-3 CASSYSEEGPAGETQYF TGTGCCAGCAGTTACTCCGAGGAAGGGCCCGCAGGGGAGACCCAGTACTTC
once 19 - TRBJ1-5 TRBV4-1 CASSQDWGDTGLGNQPQHF TGCGCCAGCAGCCAAGATTGGGGCGACACAGGACTCGGCAATCAGCCCCAGCATTTT
many 15 TRBD1 TRBJ1-5 TRBV12-3/TRBV12-4 CASRNRGREYQPQHF TGTGCCAGCAGAAACAGGGGGCGCGAGTATCAGCCCCAGCATTTT
few 17 - TRBJ2-6 TRBV10-3 CAIGGGLGAPGANVLTF TGTGCCATCGGAGGGGGTTTGGGGGCGCCTGGGGCCAACGTCCTGACTTTC
many 12 - TRBJ2-1 TRBV29-1 CSVEHVYNEQFF TGCAGCGTTGAACACGTTTACAATGAGCAGTTCTTC
- 14 TRBD1 TRBJ2-3 TRBV12-3/TRBV12-4 CASSWTGATDTQYF TGTGCCAGCAGTTGGACAGGTGCCACAGATACGCAGTATTTT
- 16 TRBD1 TRBJ2-7 TRBV11-2 CASSPHRDRSSYEQYF TGTGCCAGCAGCCCCCACCGGGACAGGAGCTCCTACGAGCAGTACTTC
- 15 TRBD2 TRBJ2-5 TRBV19 CASSMAGEPYNEQYF TGTGCCAGTAGTATGGCGGGAGAACCCTACAATGAGCAGTACTTC
- 18 TRBD2 TRBJ2-1 TRBV20-1 CSAIKLAGGGSSYNEQFF TGCAGTGCTATAAAGTTAGCGGGGGGGGGTAGCTCCTACAATGAGCAGTTCTTC
- 14 - TRBJ2-2 TRBV27 CASSRGRHTGELFF TGTGCCAGCTCCCGGGGGAGGCACACCGGGGAGCTGTTTTTT
- 15 TRBD2 TRBJ2-3 TRBV20-1 CSAWGGDASTDTQYF TGCAGTGCATGGGGGGGGGACGCTTCCACAGATACGCAGTATTTT
- 17 - TRBJ2-3 TRBV28 CASSLIRGGEGSDTQYF TGTGCCAGCAGTTTAATCCGGGGCGGTGAAGGGTCGGATACGCAGTATTTT
- 14 - TRBJ1-1 TRBV3-1 CASSQVAGGTEAFF TGTGCCAGCAGCCAAGTGGCGGGTGGCACTGAAGCTTTCTTT
- 15 - TRBJ1-1 TRBV3-1 CASSQVIWGFAEAFF TGTGCCAGCAGCCAAGTTATTTGGGGGTTCGCTGAAGCTTTCTTT
- 14 TRBD1 TRBJ1-5 TRBV30 CAFRTGGPGQPQHF TGTGCCTTCCGGACAGGGGGCCCGGGGCAGCCCCAGCATTTT
many 15 - TRBJ2-7 TRBV4-1 CASSFGVLFSYEQYF TGCGCCAGCAGCTTTGGGGTGTTATTCTCCTACGAGCAGTACTTC
- 13 TRBD2 TRBJ2-1 TRBV5-1 CASSREGRNEQFF TGCGCCAGCAGTCGGGAGGGCCGCAATGAGCAGTTCTTC
many 12 TRBD2 TRBJ2-7 TRBV18 CASSPSGDEQYF TGTGCCAGCAGTCCTAGCGGGGACGAGCAGTACTTC
- 13 - TRBJ2-5 TRBV7-2 CASSLTQAETQYF TGTGCCAGCAGCTTAACGCAAGCTGAGACCCAGTACTTC
- 14 - TRBJ2-1 TRBV20-1 CSARDGRGGNEQFF TGCAGTGCTAGAGACGGGAGAGGGGGCAATGAGCAGTTCTTC
few 15 - TRBJ2-2 TRBV12-3/TRBV12-4 CASSAGLPYTGELFF TGTGCCAGCAGTGCCGGACTCCCTTACACCGGGGAGCTGTTTTTT
many 15 - TRBJ2-7 TRBV6-6 CASSYSRQGSYEQYF TGTGCCAGCAGTTACTCGCGTCAGGGGTCCTACGAGCAGTACTTC
many 15 TRBD2 TRBJ2-4 TRBV11-3 CASSLGGLAENIQYF TGTGCCAGCAGCTTGGGGGGACTAGCGGAGAACATTCAGTACTTC
few 16 - TRBJ2-1 TRBV5-1 CASSPPMTEVYNEQFF TGCGCCAGCAGCCCCCCGATGACGGAGGTCTACAATGAGCAGTTCTTC
few 14 TRBD1 TRBJ1-1 TRBV29-1 CSVRTGARNTEAFF TGCAGCGTTCGAACAGGGGCAAGGAACACTGAAGCTTTCTTT
- 12 - TRBJ2-1 TRBV27 CASSRKPDEQFF TGTGCCAGCAGTCGCAAGCCCGATGAGCAGTTCTTC
- 14 TRBD2 TRBJ2-7 TRBV2 CASETSGRNYEQYF TGTGCCAGCGAGACTAGCGGGAGAAACTACGAGCAGTACTTC
- 18 TRBD1 TRBJ2-5 TRBV3-1 CASSRTYRGAGVQETQYF TGTGCCAGCAGCCGCACCTACAGGGGGGCGGGTGTCCAAGAGACCCAGTACTTC
- 12 - TRBJ2-1 TRBV12-1 CASSFRDLRQFF TGTGCCAGCAGCTTCCGGGATTTGAGACAGTTCTTC
- 17 TRBD1 TRBJ1-5 TRBV20-1 CSARDPTGGSGNQPQHF TGCAGTGCTAGAGATCCTACAGGGGGTTCGGGCAATCAGCCCCAGCATTTT
- 11 - TRBJ1-5 TRBV10-3 CAVGKGQPQHF TGTGCCGTCGGCAAGGGCCAGCCCCAGCATTTT
- 13 - TRBJ2-5 TRBV20-1 CSAATGPRGAQYF TGCAGTGCCGCGACAGGGCCACGGGGGGCCCAGTACTTC
few 14 - TRBJ2-5 TRBV5-1 CASSPRTAEETQYF TGCGCCAGCAGCCCGAGGACAGCCGAAGAGACCCAGTACTTC
- 16 - TRBJ2-4 TRBV6-1 CASSDTISGTKNIQYF TGTGCCAGCAGTGATACTATCTCCGGGACGAAAAACATTCAGTACTTC
many 15 - TRBJ2-5 TRBV29-1 CSAQNPGPDIETQYF TGCAGCGCTCAAAACCCGGGACCTGACATAGAGACCCAGTACTTC
- 12 - TRBJ1-2 TRBV28 CAAGGYNYGYTF TGTGCCGCGGGGGGCTATAACTATGGCTACACCTTC
- 16 TRBD1 TRBJ1-2 TRBV4-1 CASSQDSGQGIYGCTF TGCGCCAGCAGCCAAGATTCGGGACAGGGGATTTATGGCTGCACCTTC
few 12 - TRBJ1-1 TRBV29-1 CSVGTMNTEAFF TGCAGCGTTGGAACTATGAACACTGAAGCTTTCTTT
- 13 TRBD1 TRBJ1-1 TRBV29-1 CSVAGQALTEAFF TGCAGCGTTGCGGGACAGGCCCTCACTGAAGCTTTCTTT
few 13 - TRBJ1-1 TRBV12-5 CASALSLNTEAFF TGTGCTAGTGCCCTTTCATTGAACACTGAAGCTTTCTTT